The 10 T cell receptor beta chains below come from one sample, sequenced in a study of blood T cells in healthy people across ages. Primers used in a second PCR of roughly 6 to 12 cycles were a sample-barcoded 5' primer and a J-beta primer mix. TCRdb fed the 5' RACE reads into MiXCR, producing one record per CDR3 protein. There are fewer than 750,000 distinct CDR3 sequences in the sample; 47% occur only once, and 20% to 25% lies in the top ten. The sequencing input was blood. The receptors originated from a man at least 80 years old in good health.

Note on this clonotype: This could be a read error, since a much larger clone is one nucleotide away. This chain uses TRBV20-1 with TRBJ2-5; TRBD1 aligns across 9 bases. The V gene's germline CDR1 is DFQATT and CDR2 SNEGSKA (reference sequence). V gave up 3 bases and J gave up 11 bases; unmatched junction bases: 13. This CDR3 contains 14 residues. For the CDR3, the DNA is TGCAGTGCTAGCCCGGGACAGGGATTCTATGAGCAGTACTTC. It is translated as CSASPGQGFYEQYF.

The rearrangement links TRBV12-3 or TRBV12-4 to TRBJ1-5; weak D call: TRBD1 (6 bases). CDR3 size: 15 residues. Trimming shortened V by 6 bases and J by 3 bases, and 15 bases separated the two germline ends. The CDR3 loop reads CASSHGQLDNQPQHF. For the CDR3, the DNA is TGTGCCAGCAGCCACGGACAGCTTGACAATCAGCCCCAGCATTTT.

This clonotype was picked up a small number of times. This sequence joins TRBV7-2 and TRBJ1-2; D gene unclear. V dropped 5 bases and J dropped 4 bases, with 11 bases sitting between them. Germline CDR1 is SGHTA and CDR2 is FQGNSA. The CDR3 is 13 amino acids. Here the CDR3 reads CASSQVSSYGYTF. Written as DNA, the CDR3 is TGTGCCAGCAGCCAAGTTTCCTCCTATGGCTACACCTTC.

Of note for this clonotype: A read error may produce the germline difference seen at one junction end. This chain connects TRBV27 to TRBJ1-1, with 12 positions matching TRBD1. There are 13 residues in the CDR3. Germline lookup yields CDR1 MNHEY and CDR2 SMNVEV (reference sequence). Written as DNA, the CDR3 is TGTGCCACCAGGGGGACAGGGGGCACTGTAGCTTTCTTT. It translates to CATRGTGGTVAFF.

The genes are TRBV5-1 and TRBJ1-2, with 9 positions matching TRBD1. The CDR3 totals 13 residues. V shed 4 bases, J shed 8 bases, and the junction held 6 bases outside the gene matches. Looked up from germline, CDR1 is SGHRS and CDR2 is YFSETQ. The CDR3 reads CASSADDRGGYTF. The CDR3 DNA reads TGCGCCAGCAGCGCGGACGACAGGGGGGGCTACACCTTC.

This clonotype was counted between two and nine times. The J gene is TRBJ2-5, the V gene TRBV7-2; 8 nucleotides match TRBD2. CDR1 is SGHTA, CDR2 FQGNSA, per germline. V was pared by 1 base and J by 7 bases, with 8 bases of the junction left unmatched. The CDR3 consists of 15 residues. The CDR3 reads CASSLVPRGELTQYF. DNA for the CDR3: TGTGCCAGCAGCTTAGTACCGCGGGGGGAACTGACCCAGTACTTC.

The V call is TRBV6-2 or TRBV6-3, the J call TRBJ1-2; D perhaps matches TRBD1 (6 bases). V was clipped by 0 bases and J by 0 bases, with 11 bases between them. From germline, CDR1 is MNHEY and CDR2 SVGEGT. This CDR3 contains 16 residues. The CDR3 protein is CASSYSQDRPNYGYTF. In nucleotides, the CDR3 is TGTGCCAGCAGTTACTCGCAGGACAGACCTAACTATGGCTACACCTTC.

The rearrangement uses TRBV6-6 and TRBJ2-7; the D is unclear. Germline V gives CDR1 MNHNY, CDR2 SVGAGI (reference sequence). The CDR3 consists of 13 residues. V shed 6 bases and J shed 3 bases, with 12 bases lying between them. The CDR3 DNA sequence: TGTGCCAGCAGAAAGGGCTCCAGCTACGAGCAGTACTTC. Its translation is CASRKGSSYEQYF.

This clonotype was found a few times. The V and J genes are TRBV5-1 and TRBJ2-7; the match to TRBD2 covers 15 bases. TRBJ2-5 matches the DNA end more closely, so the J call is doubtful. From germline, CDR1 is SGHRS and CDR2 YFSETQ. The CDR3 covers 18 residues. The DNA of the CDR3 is TGCGCCAGCAGCCCCGGGACTAGCGGGAGGAATGGTTTGGAGACCCAGTACTTC. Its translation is CASSPGTSGRNGLETQYF.

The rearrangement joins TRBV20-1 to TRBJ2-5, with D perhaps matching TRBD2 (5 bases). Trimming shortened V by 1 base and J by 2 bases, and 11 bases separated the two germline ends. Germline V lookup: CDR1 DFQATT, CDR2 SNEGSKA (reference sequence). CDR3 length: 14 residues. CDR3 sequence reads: CSARVTTSQETQYF. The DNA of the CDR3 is TGCAGTGCTAGAGTCACAACTAGTCAAGAGACCCAGTACTTC.